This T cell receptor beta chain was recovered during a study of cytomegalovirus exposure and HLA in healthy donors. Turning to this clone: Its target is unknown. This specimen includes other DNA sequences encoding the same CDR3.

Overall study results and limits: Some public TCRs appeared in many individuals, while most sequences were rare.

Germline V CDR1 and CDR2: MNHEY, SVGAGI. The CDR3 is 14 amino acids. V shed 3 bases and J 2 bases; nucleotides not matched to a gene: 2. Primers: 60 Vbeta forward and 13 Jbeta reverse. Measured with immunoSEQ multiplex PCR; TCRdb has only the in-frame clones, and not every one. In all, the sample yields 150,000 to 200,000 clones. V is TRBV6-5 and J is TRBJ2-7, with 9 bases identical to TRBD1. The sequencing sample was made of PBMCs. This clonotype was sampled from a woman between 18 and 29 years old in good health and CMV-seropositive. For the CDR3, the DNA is TGTGCCAGCAGTTATGGGACAGGGACCTACGAGCAGTACTTC. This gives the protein CASSYGTGTYEQYF.